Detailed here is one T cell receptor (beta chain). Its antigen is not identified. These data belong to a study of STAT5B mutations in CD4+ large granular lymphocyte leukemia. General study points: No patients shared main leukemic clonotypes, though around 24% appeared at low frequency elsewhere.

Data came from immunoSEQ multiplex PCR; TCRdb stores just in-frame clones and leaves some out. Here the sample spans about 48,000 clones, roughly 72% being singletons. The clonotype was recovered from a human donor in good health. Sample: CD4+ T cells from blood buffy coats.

The CDR3 bases are TGTGCCAGCATAGGACAACTTAGCAATCAGCCCCAGCATTTT. As protein: CASIGQLSNQPQHF. The gene calls are TRBV6-1 and TRBJ1-5; possible D gene TRBD1, 5 bases. The CDR3 is made up of 14 amino acids. CDR1 and CDR2 from the germline V gene are MNHNS and SASEGT. Between the trimmed V and J ends, which lost 7 bases and 0 bases, there was a span of 10 bases.